These 26 T cell receptor beta chains were sequenced from one sample in a study of T cell responses to AZD1222 COVID-19 vaccine. Sequenced by immunoSEQ multiplex PCR; TCRdb stores in-frame clones only, minus some. The sample yields roughly 140,000 clones, 80% to 95% seen once. The input for sequencing was peripheral blood, taken on day 0 of AZD1222 vaccination. The receptors here all came from an adult in good health.

V is TRBV7-8 and J is TRBJ2-3; TRBD2 matches at 8 bases. Germline V gives CDR1 SGHVS, CDR2 FQNEAQ. This CDR3 has 15 amino acids. With V trimmed by 2 bases and J by 5 bases, 6 bases remained unmatched. This CDR3 reads CASSLSREGVDTQYF. The CDR3, as DNA: TGTGCCAGCAGCTTAAGCCGGGAGGGGGTAGATACGCAGTATTTT.

V is TRBV5-1 and J is TRBJ2-3; no definite D call. The V gene lost 0 bases and the J gene lost 0 bases, with 11 bases spanning the gap. The CDR3 is made up of 16 amino acids. Germline V gives CDR1 SGHRS, CDR2 YFSETQ. CDR3: CASSLVFGGSTDTQYF. In DNA, the CDR3 is TGCGCCAGCAGCTTGGTCTTTGGCGGTAGCACAGATACGCAGTATTTT.

The J gene is TRBJ1-2, the V gene TRBV7-2; D might be TRBD1 (5 bases). Trimming removed 2 bases at V and 7 bases at J, with 14 bases between. This CDR3 spans 14 amino acids. The germline gives CDR1 SGHTA, CDR2 FQGNSA. The CDR3 region has the DNA TGTGCCAGCAGCTTAAGGCAGGGAATAAGTGGCTACACCTTC. Protein sequence: CASSLRQGISGYTF. Full variable domain (outside the CDR3, taken from reference TRBV7-2 and TRBJ1-2): GAGVSQSPSNKVTEKGKDVELRCDPISGHTALYWYRQSLGQGLEFLIYFQGNSAPDKSGLPSDRFSAERTGGSVSTLTIQRTQQEDSAVYLCASSLRQGISGYTFGSGTRLTVV.

The V gene is TRBV7-8, the J gene TRBJ2-7; 7 bases agree with TRBD2. Looked up from germline, CDR1 is SGHVS and CDR2 is FQNEAQ. This CDR3 region has 15 residues. The junction had 11 bases not matched to a gene; V was cut back by 5 bases and J by 4 bases. CDR3 DNA: TGTGCCAGCAGCCCCCGTGAAGGGACTATATACGAGCAGTACTTC. Translation: CASSPREGTIYEQYF.

For this clone: At one end, the junction sequence differs from germline, possibly due to a read error. In DNA form, the CDR3 reads TGTGCCAGCACCCAATCTGCTAACTATGGCTACACCTTC. Translating gives CASTQSANYGYTF. V and J are TRBV3-1 (or the pseudogene TRBV3-2) and TRBJ1-2, with D uncertain. Looked up from germline, CDR1 is LGHDT and CDR2 is YNNKEL (reference sequence). The CDR3 has 13 residues.

V gene TRBV28 combines with J gene TRBJ1-6; the D is unclear. The CDR3 is made up of 13 amino acids. V was trimmed by 3 bases and J by 8 bases, leaving 8 bases between them. Germline V lookup: CDR1 MDHEN, CDR2 SYDVKM. DNA of the CDR3: TGTGCCAGCAGTTTGGGTGTGTATTCACCCCTCCACTTT. Protein sequence: CASSLGVYSPLHF.

The J gene is TRBJ2-3, the V gene TRBV5-4; TRBD2 matches 9 bases. Germline-derived CDR1 and CDR2 are SGHNT and YYREEE (reference sequence). J lost 6 bases, V lost 5 bases, and 13 bases had no gene match. The CDR3 totals 16 residues. CDR3 in amino acids: CASSMLAGSGSDTQYF. CDR3 nucleotide sequence: TGTGCCAGCAGTATGCTAGCGGGATCAGGTAGCGATACGCAGTATTTT. Full variable domain (missing parts from reference TRBV5-4 and TRBJ2-3): ETGVTQSPTHLIKTRGQQVTLRCSSQSGHNTVSWYQQALGQGPQFIFQYYREEENGRGNFPPRFSGLQFPNYSSELNVNALELDDSALYLCASSMLAGSGSDTQYFGPGTRLTVL.

This chain uses TRBV25-1 with TRBJ1-2, with TRBD1 matching over 8 bases. The ends lost 6 bases at V and 2 bases at J; junction bases unmatched: 2. This CDR3 region has 13 residues. The germline CDR1 and CDR2 sequences are MGHDK and SYGVNS. This chain's CDR3 is CASRGQGNYGYTF. CDR3 bases: TGTGCCAGCAGAGGACAGGGAAACTATGGCTACACCTTC.

The J gene is TRBJ2-7, the V gene TRBV28, with 7 bases fitting TRBD1. Germline V lookup: CDR1 MDHEN, CDR2 SYDVKM. This CDR3 is 14 amino acids long. The V segment lost 4 bases and the J segment 4 bases; nucleotides outside the gene matches: 7. CDR3 residues: CASSSGGSSYEQYF. The CDR3 region has the DNA TGTGCCAGCAGTTCAGGGGGTTCGTCATACGAGCAGTACTTC.

J is TRBJ1-5 and V is TRBV21-1. TRBV21-1 is given as a pseudogene. The CDR3 consists of 14 residues. Here the CDR3 DNA reads TGTGCCAGCAGCAAAGGGAGGGACAATCAGCCCCAGCATTTT. Translation: CASSKGRDNQPQHF.

V gene TRBV3-1 (or the pseudogene TRBV3-2) combines with J gene TRBJ2-3, with D possibly TRBD2 on 7 matching bases. This CDR3 spans 15 amino acids. CDR1 is LGHDT, CDR2 YNNKEL, per germline (reference sequence). The germline V and J ends were trimmed by 4 bases and 2 bases, with 13 bases remaining between them. This CDR3 is CASSRGRGDTDTQYF. The CDR3 nucleotides are TGTGCCAGCAGCCGGGGGAGGGGGGACACAGATACGCAGTATTTT.

This rearrangement joins TRBV30 to TRBJ2-1; no clear D gene. The V and J ends lost 1 base and 9 bases respectively, with 7 bases between them. Germline V CDR1 and CDR2: GTSNPN, SVGIG (reference sequence). The CDR3 is 11 residues long. For the CDR3, the DNA is TGTGCCTGGAGTGCCCCCGGTGAGCAGTTCTTC. Its protein product is CAWSAPGEQFF.

J is TRBJ1-5 and V is TRBV28; 7 bases agree with TRBD1. Germline CDR1 MDHEN, CDR2 SYDVKM. The J segment lost 5 bases and the V segment lost 4 bases, leaving 11 bases of the junction unmatched. CDR3 length: 16 residues. The CDR3 DNA sequence: TGTGCCAGCAGTTCACCTGGGTCAGGGGGGGATCAGCCCCAGCATTTT. Translating gives CASSSPGSGGDQPQHF. Based on the CDR3 plus reference TRBV28 and TRBJ1-5, the full variable domain is DVKVTQSSRYLVKRTGEKVFLECVQDMDHENMFWYRQDPGLGLRLIYFSYDVKMKEKGDIPEGYSVSREKKERFSLILESASTNQTSMYLCASSSPGSGGDQPQHFGDGTRLSIL.

The chain combines TRBV2 with TRBJ1-1; D remains unclear. The germline V gene has CDR1 SNHLY and CDR2 FYNNEI. V lost 7 bases and J lost 1, with 16 bases in between. This CDR3 contains 15 residues. CDR3 protein: CASTARHIANTEAFF. The DNA of the CDR3 is TGTGCCAGCACGGCCCGGCACATCGCGAACACTGAAGCTTTCTTT. The whole variable domain, filled in from reference TRBV2 and TRBJ1-1, reads EPEVTQTPSHQVTQMGQEVILRCVPISNHLYFYWYRQILGQKVEFLVSFYNNEISEKSEIFDDQFSVERPDGSNFTLKIRSTKLEDSAMYFCASTARHIANTEAFFGQGTRLTVV.

V is TRBV19 and J is TRBJ1-2; the D gene is possibly TRBD1 (5 bases). The germline gives CDR1 LNHDA, CDR2 SQIVND (reference sequence). V lost 4 bases and J 8 bases, leaving 17 bases between the germline ends. This CDR3 is 14 amino acids long. CDR3 DNA sequence: TGTGCCAGTAGTACTCGGACGGCGGGGGTAGGCTACACCTTC. Amino acids: CASSTRTAGVGYTF.

This clone was seen a handful of times. The sample holds other DNA sequences that translate to the same CDR3. The chain recombines TRBV27 with TRBJ2-7; no clear D gene. Germline V gene data show CDR1 as MNHEY and CDR2 as SMNVEV (reference sequence). This CDR3 is 12 amino acids long. Trimming left V 3 bases short and J 6 bases short, with 9 bases between. The CDR3: CASSLLAGEQYF. The DNA of the CDR3 is TGTGCCAGCAGTTTGCTGGCTGGCGAGCAGTACTTC.

This sequence joins TRBV25-1 and TRBJ2-7, with D possibly being TRBD1 (6 bases). The V and J ends lost 5 bases and 3 bases respectively, with 17 bases between them. Germline V CDR1 and CDR2: MGHDK, SYGVNS. There are 15 residues in the CDR3. The chain's CDR3 is CASSKNGQFGYEQYF. CDR3 sequence (DNA): TGTGCCAGCAGTAAAAACGGACAGTTTGGCTACGAGCAGTACTTC.

The rearrangement joins TRBV5-1 to TRBJ2-2, with D maybe TRBD2 (5 bases). Trimming cost V 2 bases and J 6 bases, with 11 bases left between them. This CDR3 has 14 amino acids. CDR1 SGHRS and CDR2 YFSETQ come from the germline V gene. The CDR3 region is CASSFVPEAGELFF. CDR3 coding DNA: TGCGCCAGCAGCTTTGTTCCGGAGGCCGGGGAGCTGTTTTTT.

The chain couples TRBV4-1 to TRBJ1-2, with D possibly TRBD1 on 5 matching bases. The CDR3 length is 15 residues. The V gene's germline CDR1 is MGHRA and CDR2 YSYEKL. Trimming removed 4 bases from V and 2 bases from J, with 14 bases in between. The CDR3 reads CASSRGIYTNYGYTF. DNA for the CDR3: TGCGCCAGCAGCCGGGGGATTTACACAAACTATGGCTACACCTTC.

The chain couples TRBV28 to TRBJ2-1, with 16 bases matching TRBD2. J gave up 13 bases and V 5 bases, and 14 bases lay outside the gene matches. The germline V gene has CDR1 MDHEN and CDR2 SYDVKM. The CDR3 sequence is 17 residues long. The CDR3, as DNA: TGTGCCAGCAGTGCCAATCCCGGGACTAGCGGGAGGGCCTCTCAGTTCTTC. Protein sequence: CASSANPGTSGRASQFF.

This sequence joins TRBV9 and TRBJ1-6; D not certain. CDR1 and CDR2 from the germline V gene are SGDLS and YYNGEE. The CDR3 has 14 residues. Trimming stripped 0 bases from V and 10 bases from J, with 11 bases between. CDR3 sequence: CASSVDGGGSPLHF. The CDR3 bases are TGTGCCAGCAGCGTAGATGGAGGAGGGTCACCCCTCCACTTT.

V usage is TRBV5-1 and J usage is TRBJ2-7, with D possibly being TRBD2 (6 bases). Germline lookup yields CDR1 SGHRS and CDR2 YFSETQ. Trimming left V 0 bases short and J 0 bases short, with 16 bases between. The CDR3 is 17 amino acids. The DNA of the CDR3 is TGCGCCAGCAGCTTGGATCCCTTAGCGGCTATCTCCTACGAGCAGTACTTC. It translates to CASSLDPLAAISYEQYF.

The gene calls are TRBV5-1 and TRBJ2-1; TRBD2 matches 10 bases. V shed 2 bases, J shed 5 bases, and the junction held 1 base outside the gene matches. Germline CDR1 and CDR2: SGHRS and YFSETQ. CDR3 length: 14 amino acids. The CDR3 here is CASSLLAGNNEQFF. As DNA, the CDR3 is TGCGCCAGCAGCTTACTAGCGGGAAACAATGAGCAGTTCTTC.

This rearrangement joins TRBV7-3 to TRBJ2-4; tentatively, D is TRBD1 (6 bases). The CDR3 length is 12 residues. The V gene lost 5 bases and the J gene lost 8 bases, with 10 bases spanning the gap. In germline, CDR1 is SGHTA, CDR2 FQGTGA. The CDR3 nucleotides are TGTGCCAGCAGCCTACAGGGCTACATTCAGTACTTC. It specifies CASSLQGYIQYF. Full variable domain (remainder filled in from reference TRBV7-3 and TRBJ2-4): GAGVSQTPSNKVTEKGKYVELRCDPISGHTALYWYRQSLGQGPEFLIYFQGTGAADDSGLPNDRFFAVRPEGSVSTLKIQRTERGDSAVYLCASSLQGYIQYFGAGTRLSVL.

This clone appeared once. The chain recombines TRBV6-5 with TRBJ2-1, with unresolved D. Trimming took 8 bases from V and 2 from J, leaving 10 bases between them. This CDR3 has 13 residues. CDR1 and CDR2 (germline): MNHEY, SVGAGI. This chain's CDR3 is CASHPAPYNEQFF. CDR3 DNA: TGTGCCAGCCATCCGGCCCCCTACAATGAGCAGTTCTTC.

The chain uses TRBV4-1 and TRBJ1-5; D is uncertain. The CDR3 runs 13 residues. The germline CDR1 and CDR2 sequences are MGHRA and YSYEKL. V was shortened by 0 bases and J by 6 bases, with 6 bases between the two germline ends. The CDR3 here is CASSQDQRQPQHF. DNA of the CDR3: TGCGCCAGCAGCCAAGATCAACGTCAGCCCCAGCATTTT.